This T cell receptor beta chain came from a study of T cells in Graves' hyperthyroidism and ophthalmopathy. Study summary: Peripheral blood was secured at the point of initial diagnosis, before any treatment.

It was RNA transcripts that yielded the amplified TCR beta CDR3 regions. An initial round of RT-PCR targeting the TCR CDR3 relied on the HTBI primer set. From the multiplex PCR reads, TCRdb called clonotypes with MiXCR, one entry per CDR3 protein. Among roughly 56,000 distinct CDR3 sequences, approximately 50% were seen once, and the ten largest hold around 12%. Notes on this clonotype: Its antigen is not identified.

Overall study results and limits: Most expanded thyroid clonotypes above 0.001 also appeared in blood. Model predictions of ophthalmopathy came a median roughly 6.4 months before onset.

Clinicians diagnosed patients from clinical symptoms, serum thyroxine and TRAb, thyroid ultrasound and orbital computed tomography. This CDR3 is built from 14 residues. The germline V gene encodes CDR1 SNHLY and CDR2 FYNNEI. V gave up 11 bases and J gave up 6 bases; unmatched junction bases: 13. The chain uses TRBV2 and TRBJ2-3; 8 bases line up with TRBD2. The sequenced sample was blood. The receptor comes from a young woman with Graves' ophthalmopathy. DNA of the CDR3: TGTGCCTCCAGACCGCGGGGGGAGGGGGATACGCAGTATTTT. Amino acids: CASRPRGEGDTQYF.